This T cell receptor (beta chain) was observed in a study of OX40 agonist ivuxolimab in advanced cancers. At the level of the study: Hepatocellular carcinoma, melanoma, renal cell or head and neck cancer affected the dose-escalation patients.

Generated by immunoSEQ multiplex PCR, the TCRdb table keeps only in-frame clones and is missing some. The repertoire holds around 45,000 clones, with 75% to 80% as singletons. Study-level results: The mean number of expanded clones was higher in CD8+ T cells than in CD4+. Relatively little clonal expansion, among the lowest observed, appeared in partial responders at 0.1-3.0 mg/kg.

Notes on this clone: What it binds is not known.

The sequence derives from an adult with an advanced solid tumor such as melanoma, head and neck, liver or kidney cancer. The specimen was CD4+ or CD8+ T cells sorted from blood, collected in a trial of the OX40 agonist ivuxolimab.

CDR3 in amino acids: CASSRLAGGDEQFF. CDR3 DNA sequence: TGTGCCAGCAGCCGACTAGCGGGGGGCGATGAGCAGTTCTTC. The chain combines TRBV11-2 with TRBJ2-1, with TRBD2 identical over 13 bases. Germline values: CDR1 SGHAT, CDR2 FQNNGV. Trimming took 5 bases from V and 8 from J; bases not matched to a gene: 3. The CDR3 length is 14 residues.